Listed below are T cell receptor beta chains from one sample, sequenced in a study of cytomegalovirus exposure and HLA in healthy donors. The table came from immunoSEQ multiplex PCR; TCRdb's copy has only in-frame clones and leaves some out. The table lists hundreds of thousands of clones, over 60% of them singletons. The sample taken for sequencing was PBMCs. Receptors originate from a man between 18 and 35 years old in good health and CMV-seronegative. CDR3s include the opening cysteine and the closing phenylalanine or tryptophan. Each record gives: V gene, D gene, J gene, clone size, CDR3 protein, CDR3 DNA. The D gene is left open where the match is weak. Part of the rows lack a size; the others show once, few, many or a class for expanded clones.

>TRBV15|TRBD2|TRBJ2-7|NA
CATSSLAGDPYEQYF
TGTGCCACCAGCAGTCTAGCGGGGGACCCCTACGAGCAGTACTTC
>TRBV7-9|TRBD1|TRBJ2-2|NA
CASRDRDRGRTGELFF
TGTGCCAGCAGGGACCGGGACAGGGGGCGGACCGGGGAGCTGTTTTTT
>TRBV5-6|NA|TRBJ2-7|NA
CASSRQRQQYF
TGTGCCAGCAGCCGGCAGAGGCAGCAGTACTTC
>TRBV27|NA|TRBJ2-7|NA
CASAQAGGSYEQYF
TGTGCCAGCGCTCAAGCGGGCGGTTCCTACGAGCAGTACTTC
>TRBV29-1|TRBD1|TRBJ2-5|NA
CSGTGVGGLETQYF
TGCAGCGGGACAGGGGTGGGAGGGCTGGAGACCCAGTACTTC
>TRBV27|TRBD1|TRBJ1-1|NA
CASRGTGGVTEAFF
TGTGCCAGCAGGGGGACAGGGGGCGTCACTGAAGCTTTCTTT
>TRBV7-8|TRBD2|TRBJ2-1|NA
CASSLAGTSVYNEQFF
TGTGCCAGCAGCTTAGCCGGGACTAGCGTTTACAATGAGCAGTTCTTC
>TRBV4-1|NA|TRBJ1-1|NA
CASSQLRGAEAFF
TGCGCCAGCAGCCAACTCCGGGGGGCGGAAGCTTTCTTT
>TRBV5-5|TRBD1|TRBJ1-4|NA
CASSLVWDSQNEKLFF
TGTGCCAGCAGCTTGGTTTGGGACAGTCAGAATGAAAAACTGTTTTTT
>TRBV19|NA|TRBJ1-1|NA
CASSLRISPRAFF
TGTGCCAGTAGTCTACGGATATCCCCGAGGGCTTTCTTT
>TRBV19|TRBD2|TRBJ2-7|once
CASSIRTSGVNEQYF
TGTGCCAGTAGTATCCGGACTAGCGGTGTGAACGAGCAGTACTTC
>TRBV28|NA|TRBJ2-1|NA
CASSFRGGTYYNEQFF
TGTGCCAGCAGTTTTAGGGGGGGTACCTACTACAATGAGCAGTTCTTC
>TRBV29-1|TRBD1|TRBJ1-1|NA
CSVVGQVNTEAFF
TGCAGCGTTGTAGGACAGGTTAACACTGAAGCTTTCTTT
>TRBV11-3|TRBD1|TRBJ1-4|NA
CASSLVVFRGTGAKEKLFF
TGTGCCAGCAGCTTAGTTGTATTTCGGGGGACAGGCGCTAAAGAAAAACTGTTTTTT
>TRBV7-8|TRBD2|TRBJ2-7|NA
CASSLARGTNITYEQYF
TGTGCCAGCAGCTTAGCCCGAGGGACTAACATTACCTACGAGCAGTACTTC
>TRBV11-2|NA|TRBJ2-1|NA
CASSSERRSYNEQFF
TGTGCCAGCAGTTCAGAGCGGCGGTCCTACAATGAGCAGTTCTTC
>TRBV29-1|NA|TRBJ1-2|NA
CSVEDLSGNYGYTF
TGCAGCGTTGAAGATTTATCAGGGAACTATGGCTACACCTTC
>TRBV5-4|TRBD2|TRBJ2-3|NA
CASRSSGASTDTQYF
TGTGCCAGCAGGTCTAGCGGGGCTAGCACAGATACGCAGTATTTT
>TRBV19|NA|TRBJ1-2|NA
CASSTRQGSEGYTF
TGTGCCAGTAGTACACGTCAGGGTTCAGAGGGCTACACCTTC
>TRBV7-2|TRBD1|TRBJ2-1|NA
CASSSGTVPYNEQFF
TGTGCCAGCAGCTCGGGGACAGTGCCCTACAATGAGCAGTTCTTC
>TRBV5-5|TRBD2|TRBJ2-5|NA
CASSLDLAVHF
TGTGCCAGCAGCTTGGATCTAGCGGTACACTTC
>TRBV7-3|TRBD2|TRBJ2-1|NA
CASSFGGRGSYNEQFF
TGTGCCAGCAGCTTCGGCGGGAGGGGTTCCTACAATGAGCAGTTCTTC
>TRBV5-4|TRBD2|TRBJ2-3|NA
CASSLPGLAGPSQYF
TGTGCCAGCAGCTTGCCGGGACTAGCGGGACCCTCCCAGTATTTT
>TRBV6-1|NA|TRBJ1-2|NA
CASSGGRAPNYGYTF
TGTGCCAGCAGCGGCGGGCGGGCGCCTAACTATGGCTACACCTTC
>TRBV4-1|NA|TRBJ2-1|NA
CASSQGGERKVYNEQFF
TGCGCCAGCAGCCAAGGTGGTGAGCGGAAAGTTTACAATGAGCAGTTCTTC
>TRBV5-1|NA|TRBJ2-7|NA
CASSLWASEDEQYF
TGCGCCAGCAGCTTGTGGGCTAGCGAGGACGAGCAGTACTTC
>TRBV18|TRBD2|TRBJ2-3|NA
CASSPPSLAADTQYF
TGTGCCAGCTCACCACCATCACTAGCGGCAGATACGCAGTATTTT
>TRBV18|TRBD1|TRBJ2-1|NA
CASSPSGTGNNEQFF
TGTGCCAGCTCGCCATCCGGGACAGGCAACAATGAGCAGTTCTTC
>TRBV5-4|TRBD2|TRBJ2-7|NA
CASSRGGVSYEQYF
TGTGCCAGCAGCCGGGGAGGGGTCTCCTACGAGCAGTACTTC
>TRBV19|TRBD1|TRBJ1-5|NA
CASSTGQNNQPQHF
TGTGCCAGTAGTACGGGACAGAACAATCAGCCCCAGCATTTT
>TRBV4-2|NA|TRBJ1-1|NA
CASSQDRSGGAEAFF
TGTGCCAGCAGCCAAGATCGGTCCGGGGGGGCTGAAGCTTTCTTT
>TRBV30|NA|TRBJ1-1|NA
CAWRRDTKGAEAFF
TGTGCCTGGAGGCGAGACACTAAGGGAGCTGAAGCTTTCTTT
>TRBV19|NA|TRBJ2-2|NA
CASKGQGLGELFF
TGTGCCAGTAAAGGGCAGGGGTTAGGGGAGCTGTTTTTT
>TRBV6-1|NA|TRBJ1-5|few
CASSEFTMVRSGQPQHF
TGTGCCAGCAGTGAATTTACTATGGTCAGGTCGGGGCAGCCCCAGCATTTT
>TRBV2|NA|TRBJ2-1|NA
CASPTRDEQFF
TGTGCCAGCCCAACCCGGGATGAGCAGTTCTTC
>TRBV5-1|TRBD2|TRBJ2-7|NA
CASTKGGTSGIYEQYF
TGCGCCAGCACCAAGGGGGGGACTAGCGGGATCTACGAGCAGTACTTC
>TRBV29-1|TRBD1|TRBJ1-2|few
CSVAEDRGPYGYTF
TGCAGCGTTGCGGAGGACAGGGGGCCCTATGGCTACACCTTC
>TRBV30|NA|TRBJ1-4|NA
CAWSVQGVGEKLFF
TGTGCCTGGAGTGTACAGGGAGTGGGTGAAAAACTGTTTTTT
>TRBV7-2|TRBD2|TRBJ2-1|NA
CASSLVSGRDEQFF
TGTGCCAGCAGCTTAGTTAGCGGGAGAGATGAGCAGTTCTTC
>TRBV20-1|NA|TRBJ2-3|once
CSARATDTQYF
TGCAGTGCTAGAGCGACAGATACGCAGTATTTT
>TRBV19|NA|TRBJ1-5|NA
CASSIWADSNQPQHF
TGTGCCAGTAGTATATGGGCAGATAGCAATCAGCCCCAGCATTTT
>TRBV5-1|TRBD1|TRBJ1-2|NA
CASSEGQVGNYGYTF
TGCGCCAGCAGCGAGGGACAGGTGGGGAACTATGGCTACACCTTC
>TRBV10-3|TRBD1|TRBJ2-7|few
CAISGTGGPPYEQYF
TGTGCCATCAGCGGTACAGGGGGCCCCCCCTACGAGCAGTACTTC
>TRBV28|NA|TRBJ2-7|NA
CASSLTREQYF
TGTGCCAGCAGTTTAACGCGCGAGCAGTACTTC
>TRBV6-5|NA|TRBJ1-1|NA
CASYLGHYTTEAFF
TGTGCCAGCTACTTGGGACACTACACCACTGAAGCTTTCTTT
>TRBV6-1|TRBD1|TRBJ1-2|few
CASSDRQGDYGYTF
TGTGCCAGCAGTGACCGACAGGGTGACTATGGCTACACCTTC
>TRBV15|TRBD2|TRBJ2-3|NA
CATSRDLARGGDTQYF
TGTGCCACCAGCAGGGATCTAGCACGCGGGGGAGATACGCAGTATTTT
>TRBV7-3|TRBD1|TRBJ2-2|few
CASSPTGPTGELFF
TGTGCCAGCAGTCCGACAGGGCCGACCGGGGAGCTGTTTTTT
>TRBV7-9|TRBD1|TRBJ2-7|NA
CASSDGTASSYEQYF
TGTGCCAGCAGCGACGGGACAGCCAGTTCCTACGAGCAGTACTTC